This T cell receptor (beta chain) was retrieved from a study of cytomegalovirus exposure and HLA in healthy donors. Turning to this clone: The target antigen is unknown.

CDR1 is MNHEY, CDR2 SMNVEV, per germline (reference sequence). V lost 3 bases, J lost 3 bases, and 1 base stayed unmatched. This CDR3 comprises 13 residues. The study, taken as a whole, reports: In a later analysis, DRB1 alleles had the most associated TCRs; HLA-C alleles the fewest. Only CMV serostatus was available as immune exposure information. The authors later linked a missense DCLRE1C variant to TCR beta V- and J-gene trimming.

With 60 Vbeta and 13 Jbeta primers, the PCR was carried out. This table comes from immunoSEQ multiplex PCR, and its TCRdb copy is limited to in-frame clones, with some not included. This sample's clone table lists 100,000 or so clones. At sampling all donors were nominally healthy, likely with unrecorded immune exposures. Material for sequencing was PBMCs. The chain joins TRBV27 to TRBJ2-7; TRBD1 matches at 8 bases. This clonotype originated in a man between 45 and 60 years old in good health and CMV-seronegative. CDR3 nucleotide sequence: TGTGCCAGCAGTTTCGGGACAGGCTACGAGCAGTACTTC. Translation: CASSFGTGYEQYF.